This TCR beta chain is from a study of T-cell memory formation after mild COVID-19. Study-wide results and limits: While clones contracting from day 15 to 85 were balanced between CD4 and CD8, later expanders leaned CD4+. Detection of some responders pre-infection suggested pre-existing cross-reactive memory T cells participated. For second-wave clones that peaked at day 37, SARS-CoV-2 specificity went unverified.

To note about this clonotype: Its target is not known.

The CDR3 runs 17 residues. Unmatched junction bases numbered 11, after V lost 10 bases and J lost 0 bases. Germline values: CDR1 SEHNR, CDR2 FQNEAQ (reference sequence). Constant-segment primers and 5'RACE yielded cDNA libraries for TCR alpha and TCR beta, each carrying sample barcodes and UMIs. TCRdb processed the 5' RACE reads anew with MiXCR; each CDR3 protein has one entry. The profile shows about 280,000 distinct CDR3 sequences, 7.5% to 9.5% of them singletons. The chain has TRBV7-9 and TRBJ2-6; 8 bases map to TRBD1. The receptor comes from a man younger than 35 who had mild COVID-19 (a few samples of this study predate the infection). Cell type and time point are not known. Material: PBMCs or a T cell subset sorted from them (not recorded which). The CDR3 reads CAIMTGALSSGANVLTF. The CDR3 bases are TGTGCCATTATGACAGGGGCATTAAGCTCTGGGGCCAACGTCCTGACTTTC.